The 7 T cell receptor beta chains in this list originate from one sample, sequenced in a study of shared clonotypes between healthy human individuals (dated by TCRdb to 2020 to 2022). CD8 naive samples consisted of CD45RO-negative cells that were positively selected for CCR7, yielding a CD45RA+CCR7+ population without TemRA cells. Library method: the immunoSEQ multiplex PCR assay. TCRdb's version of the immuneACCESS table is confined to in-frame rearrangements and falls short of the full clone set. An unresolved V gene accounts for under half of the shortfall where checked; the remainder is of unknown origin. In this sample the table shows about 800,000 clones, 90% to 98% of which occur a single time. About 0.25% of the sample belongs to the ten largest clones. The sample was naive CD8+ T cells sorted from blood. Explained via the paper, the cell subset or site label denotes: CD45RA+CCR7+. Receptors originate from a man aged 30-40 years in good health.

This CDR3 is CASSPQREASSEQFF. The CDR3 DNA follows: TGTGCCAGCAGCCCCCAGCGGGAGGCGTCTTCTGAGCAGTTCTTC. This chain joins TRBV9 and TRBJ2-1, with 9 positions matching TRBD2. The CDR3 has 15 amino acids. Germline CDR1 and CDR2: SGDLS and YYNGEE. V lost 4 bases and J lost 9; bases outside the gene matches: 11.

This sequence joins TRBV10-3 and TRBJ2-1, with 10 bases fitting TRBD2. V dropped 10 bases and J dropped 9; count of bases not matched to a gene: 21. Germline loops: CDR1 ENHRY, CDR2 SYGVKD. The CDR3 consists of 17 residues. CDR3 bases: TGTGCCACCAGGGGCCTAGCGGGAGTGATGGTGATCAGTGAGCAGTTCTTC. Translated, it gives CATRGLAGVMVISEQFF.

With respect to this clone: A read error may account for a junction end that differs from germline. This chain links TRBV11-3 with TRBJ2-7; no reliable D call. This CDR3 has 12 residues. Germline assignment: CDR1 SGHNT and CDR2 YENEEA. The CDR3 is CASSANSHEQYF. CDR3 DNA sequence: TGTGCCAGCAGCGCGAACTCCCACGAGCAGTACTTC.

The chain recombines TRBV11-2 with TRBJ2-7, with D possibly TRBD1 on 5 matching bases. Germline V gene sequence: CDR1 SGHAT, CDR2 FQNNGV. V was shortened by 4 bases and J by 3 bases, with 13 bases between the two germline ends. This CDR3 contains 14 residues. The CDR3 is CASSSGRVGYEQYF. DNA of the CDR3: TGTGCCAGCAGCTCGGGCAGGGTAGGCTACGAGCAGTACTTC.

The chain carries TRBV9 and TRBJ2-7; no definite D call. CDR1 SGDLS and CDR2 YYNGEE come from the germline V gene. CDR3 length: 16 residues. V was shortened by 3 bases and J by 1 base, with 17 bases between the two germline ends. CDR3 coding DNA: TGTGCCAGCAGCGCCCCCAAGGGAATGGGGTCCTACGAGCAGTACTTC. As protein: CASSAPKGMGSYEQYF.

The chain couples TRBV27 to TRBJ2-1; D might be TRBD1 (6 bases). This CDR3 comprises 11 residues. Germline-derived CDR1 and CDR2 are MNHEY and SMNVEV (reference sequence). The ends were cut back, 10 bases at V and 7 bases at J, with 11 bases in the middle. CDR3 sequence reads: CATSRGNEQFF. The CDR3 nucleotides are TGTGCCACTTCAAGGGGGAATGAGCAGTTCTTC.

The chain has TRBV9 and TRBJ2-1; TRBD1 or TRBD2 may be the D gene (5 bases each). The CDR3 runs 13 residues. V was pared by 4 bases and J by 3 bases, with 8 bases between. Germline CDR1 is SGDLS and CDR2 is YYNGEE. CDR3: CASSLGDYNEQFF. Here the CDR3 DNA reads TGTGCCAGCAGCCTGGGGGACTACAATGAGCAGTTCTTC.